This paragraph covers one T cell receptor beta chain sequence. This specimen belongs to a study of Ad26.COV2.S vaccination and SARS-CoV-2 variants. Study details: Participants got Ad26.COV2.S intramuscularly, once or twice 56 days apart.

Treatment of the sample: roughly 20 received Ad26.COV2.S at low or high dose, single or two shots; about 5 received placebo; per-sample allocation not given. Sampling occurred on day 63 after the first vaccine or placebo injection. Measured with immunoSEQ multiplex PCR; TCRdb has only the in-frame clones, and not every one. The sample holds 400,000 or so clones, approximately 90% seen once. The CDR3 sequence is 14 residues long. CDR1 and CDR2 (germline): KGHSH, LQKENI. Germline trimming cut 1 base from V and 8 bases from J; bases unmatched to any gene: 4. The J gene is TRBJ1-3, the V gene TRBV18, with TRBD1 matching over 8 bases. This sequence originates from a person aged 18-60 years who received the Ad26.COV2.S COVID-19 vaccine or a placebo. The material was peripheral blood, obtained in a trial of Ad26.COV2.S vaccine versus placebo. The CDR3 DNA sequence: TGTGCCAGCTCACCACTGACAGGGGTAGACACCATATATTTT. It encodes CASSPLTGVDTIYF.